This T cell receptor (beta chain) was captured in a study of blood T cell repertoires in COVID-19. The overall study: Italy, Spain and the United States were the sources of the convalescent and acute COVID-19 samples. Sources were T cells, B-cell-depleted T cells, or PBMCs; the material itself was cDNA or gDNA.

This study enrolled people aged roughly 18 to 100 from under 25 US geographic areas. Participants' reported clinical history set cohort assignment. The CDR3 is made up of 13 amino acids. Between the trimmed V and J ends, which lost 5 bases and 9 bases, there was a span of 14 bases. The germline V gene has CDR1 SGHTA and CDR2 FQGTGA. Sequencing was performed with immunoSEQ multiplex PCR; in TCRdb, only in-frame clones are kept and a portion is missing. The sample lists approximately 300,000 clones, roughly 85% occurring once. The sample taken for sequencing was PBMCs or T cells enriched from blood (not recorded which). This receptor was taken from a woman aged 25 to 39 who had been exposed to COVID-19. The rearrangement uses TRBV7-3 and TRBJ2-1; D unclear. The CDR3 coding sequence is TGTGCCAGCAGCCGATTAGGTGCGGCTGAGCAGTTCTTC. It encodes CASSRLGAAEQFF.